The present T cell receptor (beta chain) was sequenced within a study of CXCR3-negative and CXCR3-positive naive CD8 T cells. Overall study results and limits: CXCR3-negative and CXCR3-positive naive cells shared comparable TRBV-TRBJ usage, but memory cells did not. Memory CD8+ cells showed much lower diversity, while both naive subsets were comparably high.

To note about this clonotype: Antigen specificity is unknown.

The study sorted every CD8+ T cell subset in triplicate at 300,000 to 350,000 cells each. The germline V gene encodes CDR1 KGHSH and CDR2 LQKENI. The CDR3 length is 15 residues. Libraries of TRB cDNA were made by 5' RACE and carried UMIs. For each CDR3 protein, TCRdb gives one entry from its re-call of the 5' RACE reads, without DNA. The listing records roughly 48,000 distinct CDR3 sequences. The chain links TRBV18 to TRBJ1-1; TCRdb's D call, TRBD1, is unchecked because there is no DNA. The source of this sequence is a human donor in good health. Some clones in this sample may be carry-over from other donors' samples. Sequencing was done on a sample of memory CD8+ T cells from blood. The CDR3 is CASSPPPGIGTEAFF.